This entry concerns a single TCR beta chain. The clone's antigen remains unknown. Per-base qualities were not stored, and no clone one base away is much larger. These data come from a study of CD8 T cells in Susac syndrome (dated 2019 in TCRdb). With respect to the entire study: Of the Susac syndrome patients who were sequenced, about eight were in clinical remission while about six had clinically active disease. At the time of blood withdrawal, Susac syndrome patients were either therapy-naive, taking corticosteroids (with some also receiving IVIg), or on IVIg alone. Whether CD8+ T cell activation and differentiation in Susac syndrome was antigen driven was tested using repertoire sequencing.

What the authors observed across the whole study: The number of individuals in the TCR sequencing and HLA analysis was acknowledged as relatively small. In patients with Susac syndrome, the CD4+ T cell repertoire showed no detectable clonal expansion.

Peripheral blood CD8+ and CD4+ T cells from healthy donors, Susac syndrome patients and multiple sclerosis patients were profiled using high-throughput TCR beta sequencing. Susac syndrome patients met recently defined diagnostic criteria for definite or probable disease. Bulk CD8+ and CD4+ T cells were purified by magnetic negative isolation, whereas CD8+ TEMRA cells were enriched by FACS. Blood was drawn into EDTA tubes, processed within 24 hours, and PBMCs were isolated by density gradient centrifugation. PBMCs destined for TCR sequencing were cryopreserved in liquid nitrogen and later thawed in a 37 °C water bath. A purity of at least 90% was achieved for sorted or isolated CD4+, CD8+ and CD8+ TEMRA cells. RNA was extracted with the RNeasy kit and 0.5 to 1 ug was reverse transcribed using random hexamers. The immunoSEQ multiplex PCR assay, covering 54 Vbeta and 13 Jbeta segments, was used to amplify TCR beta CDR3 regions. To correct PCR amplification bias, a synthetic template baseline was used for both primer optimization and computational correction. As for how the authors treated the data: Only productive sequences were kept, with reads annotated to V, D and J genes according to IMGT and analyzed in immunoSEQ Analyzer. Clonality was calculated as one minus the Shannon entropy normalized by log2 of the number of productive unique sequences. For each patient and control, public and private clones were evaluated within the 100 most prevalent clones. Susac-specific clones were defined as absent from healthy and MS cohorts, around 980 published viral clones and other ImmuneACCESS disease sequences. Clones were called with MiXCR by TCRdb after fastp trimmed the public reads at Q25, and only in-frame beta chains were retained. Rows are unified per CDR3 protein, each entry keeping the most common DNA and genes. The authors' filters were not applied to this entry. This sample has some 200,000 distinct CDR3 sequences in its table, and 91% of those were observed once. The ten biggest clones cover approximately 0.09% of the sample.

The receptor was derived from a human donor with Susac syndrome. The sample taken for sequencing was CD4+ T cells from PBMCs.

CDR3 loop: CASRRGLAGDTGELFF. The nucleotide sequence is TGTGCCAGTAGACGAGGACTAGCGGGAGACACCGGGGAGCTGTTTTTT. The chain uses TRBV19 and TRBJ2-2; the central 13 bases match TRBD2. Germline trimming: 6 bases from V, 3 bases from J; junction bases outside gene matches: 4. From a lookup of the germline V gene (reference sequence), CDR1 and CDR2 are LNHDA and SQIVND. The CDR3 spans 16 residues, from the cysteine through the phenylalanine. Of the read, only the CDR3 DNA is kept; its 48 bases are in frame from base 1. When the CDR3 is completed using the reference TRBV19 and TRBJ2-2 genes on either side, the full variable domain is DGGITQSPKYLFRKEGQNVTLSCEQNLNHDAMYWYRQDPGQGLRLIYYSQIVNDFQKGDIAEGYSVSREKKESFPLTVTSAQKNPTAFYLCASRRGLAGDTGELFFGEGSRLTVL.